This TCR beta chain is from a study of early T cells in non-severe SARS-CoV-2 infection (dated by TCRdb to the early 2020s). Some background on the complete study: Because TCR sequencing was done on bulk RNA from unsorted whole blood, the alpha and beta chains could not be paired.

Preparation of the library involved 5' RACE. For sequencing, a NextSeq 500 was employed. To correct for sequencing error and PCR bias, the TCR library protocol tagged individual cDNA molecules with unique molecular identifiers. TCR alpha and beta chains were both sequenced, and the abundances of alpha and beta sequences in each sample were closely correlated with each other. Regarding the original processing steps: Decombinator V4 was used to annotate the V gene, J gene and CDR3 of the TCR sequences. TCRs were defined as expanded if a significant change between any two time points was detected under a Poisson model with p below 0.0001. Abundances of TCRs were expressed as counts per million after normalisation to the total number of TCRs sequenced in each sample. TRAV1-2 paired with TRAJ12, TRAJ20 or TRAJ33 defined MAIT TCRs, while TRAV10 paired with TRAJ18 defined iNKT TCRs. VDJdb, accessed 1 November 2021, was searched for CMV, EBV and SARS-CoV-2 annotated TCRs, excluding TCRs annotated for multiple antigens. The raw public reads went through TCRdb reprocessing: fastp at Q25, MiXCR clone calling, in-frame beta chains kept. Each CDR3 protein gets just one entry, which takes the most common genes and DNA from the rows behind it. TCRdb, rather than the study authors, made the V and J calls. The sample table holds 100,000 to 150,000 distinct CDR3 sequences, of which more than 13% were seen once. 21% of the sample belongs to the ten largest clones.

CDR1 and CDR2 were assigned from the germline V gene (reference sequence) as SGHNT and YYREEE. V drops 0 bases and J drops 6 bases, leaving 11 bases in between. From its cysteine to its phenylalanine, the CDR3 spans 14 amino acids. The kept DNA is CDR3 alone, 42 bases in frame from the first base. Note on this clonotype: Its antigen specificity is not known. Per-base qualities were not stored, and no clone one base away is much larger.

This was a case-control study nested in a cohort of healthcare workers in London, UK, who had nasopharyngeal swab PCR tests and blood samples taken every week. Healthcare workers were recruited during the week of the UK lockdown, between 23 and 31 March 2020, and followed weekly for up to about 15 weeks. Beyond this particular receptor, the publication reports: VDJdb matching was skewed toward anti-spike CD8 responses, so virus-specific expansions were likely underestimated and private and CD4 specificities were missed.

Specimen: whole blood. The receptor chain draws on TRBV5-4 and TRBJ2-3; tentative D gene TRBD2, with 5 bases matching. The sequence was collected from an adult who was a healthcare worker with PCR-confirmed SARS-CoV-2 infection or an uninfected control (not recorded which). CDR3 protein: CASSLEGAGDTQYF. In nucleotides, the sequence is TGTGCCAGCAGCTTGGAGGGCGCGGGCGATACGCAGTATTTT.